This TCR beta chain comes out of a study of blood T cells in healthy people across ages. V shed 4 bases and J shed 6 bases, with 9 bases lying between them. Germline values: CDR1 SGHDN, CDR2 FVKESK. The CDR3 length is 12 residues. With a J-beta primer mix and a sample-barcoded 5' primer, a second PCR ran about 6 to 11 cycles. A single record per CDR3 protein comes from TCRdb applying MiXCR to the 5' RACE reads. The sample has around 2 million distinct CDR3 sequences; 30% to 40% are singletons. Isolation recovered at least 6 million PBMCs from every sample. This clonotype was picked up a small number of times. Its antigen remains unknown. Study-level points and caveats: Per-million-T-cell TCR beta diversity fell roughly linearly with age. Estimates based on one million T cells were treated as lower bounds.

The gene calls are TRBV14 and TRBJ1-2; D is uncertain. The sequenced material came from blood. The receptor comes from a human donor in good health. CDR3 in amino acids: CASSPVPHGYTF. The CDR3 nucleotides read TGTGCCAGCAGCCCGGTGCCGCATGGCTACACCTTC.